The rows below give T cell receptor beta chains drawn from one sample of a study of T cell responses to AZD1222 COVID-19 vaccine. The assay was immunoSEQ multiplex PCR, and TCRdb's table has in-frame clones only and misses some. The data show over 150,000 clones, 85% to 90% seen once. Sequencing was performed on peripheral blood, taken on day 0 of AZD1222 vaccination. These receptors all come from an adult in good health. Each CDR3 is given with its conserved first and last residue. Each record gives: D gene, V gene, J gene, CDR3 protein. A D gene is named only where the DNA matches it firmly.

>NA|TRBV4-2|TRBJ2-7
CASSQDRQGTYEQYF
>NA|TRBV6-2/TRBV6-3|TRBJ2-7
CASSYSPDTSYEQYF
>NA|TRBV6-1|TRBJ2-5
CASSESLADQETQYF
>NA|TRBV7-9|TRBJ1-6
CASSLAHSGRYSPLHF
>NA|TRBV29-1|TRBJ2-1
CSVYPAGKSGDEQFF
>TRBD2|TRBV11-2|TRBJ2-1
CASSLELGLADYNEQFF
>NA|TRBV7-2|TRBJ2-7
CASSSGFTGEQYF
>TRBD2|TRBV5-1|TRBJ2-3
CASSLGAGDTDTQYF
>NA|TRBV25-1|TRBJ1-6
CASSYDRLDPPLHF
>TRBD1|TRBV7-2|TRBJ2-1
CASSLVGTGNEQFF
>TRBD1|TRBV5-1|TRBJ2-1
CASSLAGGQGTNEQFF
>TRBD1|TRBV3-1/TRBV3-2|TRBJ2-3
CAGHGTGSSDTQYF
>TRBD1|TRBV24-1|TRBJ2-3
CATSDFRDRGRPGTQYF
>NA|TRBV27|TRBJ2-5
CASSLLSSYQETQYF
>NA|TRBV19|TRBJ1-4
CASRQSGSGPNEKLFF
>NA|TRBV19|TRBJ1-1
CASSFGAYTEAFF
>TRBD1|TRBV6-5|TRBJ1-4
CASRPGGGPEKLFF
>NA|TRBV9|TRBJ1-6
CASSVASDNYNSPLHF
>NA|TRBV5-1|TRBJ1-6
CASRADSYNSPLHF
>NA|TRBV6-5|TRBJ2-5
CASSYAAHTQYF
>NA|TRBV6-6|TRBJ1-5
CASSSSFNQPQHF
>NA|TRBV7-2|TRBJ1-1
CASSFDRRGTEAFF
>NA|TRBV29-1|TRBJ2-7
CSVDGGSYEQYF
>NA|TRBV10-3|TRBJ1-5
CAISASAGRNQPQHF
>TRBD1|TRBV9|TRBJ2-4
CASSVYEGASAKNIQYF
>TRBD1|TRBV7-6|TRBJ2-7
CASSSRGSYEQYF
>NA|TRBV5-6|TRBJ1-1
CASSVRSPEAFF
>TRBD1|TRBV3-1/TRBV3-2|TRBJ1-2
CASSQPQGANGYTF
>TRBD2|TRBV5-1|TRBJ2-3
CASSFGLAGESDTQYF
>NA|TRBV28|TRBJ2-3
CASSLFAQDTQYF
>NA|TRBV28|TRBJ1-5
CASRQYSNQPQHF
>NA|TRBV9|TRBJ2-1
CASSVDPGSYNEQFF
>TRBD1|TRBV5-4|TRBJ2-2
CASSLGQGAYTGELFF
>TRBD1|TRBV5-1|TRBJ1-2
CASSSLGTGPNYGYTF
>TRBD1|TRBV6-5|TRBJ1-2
CASSYRTGGMGYTF
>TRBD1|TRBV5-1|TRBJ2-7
CASTLGTGAPLEQYF
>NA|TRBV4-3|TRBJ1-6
CASRNGAGNLSPLHF
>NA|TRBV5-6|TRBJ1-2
CASSSVWGGNYGYTF
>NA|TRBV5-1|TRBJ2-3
CASATARGDTQYF
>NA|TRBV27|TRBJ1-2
CAKSETGKSDGYTF
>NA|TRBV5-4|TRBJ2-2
CASSGGPGNTGELFF
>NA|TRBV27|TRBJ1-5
CASSLYTGRNQPQHF
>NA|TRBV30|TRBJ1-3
CAWSAGTEGNTIYF
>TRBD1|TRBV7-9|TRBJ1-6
CASSLQGAINSPLHF
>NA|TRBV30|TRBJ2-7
CAQGGIYEQYF
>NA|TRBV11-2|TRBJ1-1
CASSSIGQPQGAFF
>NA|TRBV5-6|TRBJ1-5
CASSYQQGWDQPQHF
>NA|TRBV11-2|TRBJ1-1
CASSLARNTEAFF
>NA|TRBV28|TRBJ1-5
CASSLGGIQPQHF